The rows below give T cell receptor beta chains drawn from one sample of a study of blood T cell repertoires in COVID-19. Profiling relied on immunoSEQ multiplex PCR, and the TCRdb table lists in-frame clones only, not all of them. The repertoire holds under 95,000 clones, with around 79% as singletons. The sequencing sample was made of peripheral blood. These receptors all stem from a man aged 45-65 years with acute or convalescent COVID-19. Each CDR3 is given with its conserved first and last residue. A D gene is named only where the DNA matches it firmly. A row's size may be missing; if present it is once, few, many or a size class.

D gene: TRBD1; J gene: TRBJ1-4; clone size: .; V gene: TRBV28; CDR3 protein: CASSFLLTLTGVDEKLFF; CDR3 DNA: TGTGCCAGCAGTTTCCTGCTAACTTTGACAGGGGTGGATGAAAAACTGTTTTTT
D gene: .; J gene: TRBJ2-7; clone size: .; V gene: TRBV11-2; CDR3 protein: CASSPSYEQYF; CDR3 DNA: TGTGCCAGCAGCCCCAGTTACGAGCAGTACTTC
D gene: TRBD1; J gene: TRBJ2-7; clone size: .; V gene: TRBV27; CDR3 protein: CASIQGEPYEQYF; CDR3 DNA: TGTGCCAGCATACAGGGGGAGCCCTACGAGCAGTACTTC
D gene: TRBD2; J gene: TRBJ2-3; clone size: .; V gene: TRBV6-5; CDR3 protein: CASSYELAGSTQYF; CDR3 DNA: TGTGCCAGCAGTTACGAACTAGCGGGAAGTACGCAGTATTTT
D gene: .; J gene: TRBJ1-1; clone size: .; V gene: TRBV29-1; CDR3 protein: CSAYDSGRNTEAFF; CDR3 DNA: TGCAGCGCCTACGACAGTGGACGGAACACTGAAGCTTTCTTT
D gene: .; J gene: TRBJ1-5; clone size: .; V gene: TRBV28; CDR3 protein: CASSLGGSNQPQHF; CDR3 DNA: TGTGCCAGCAGTTTAGGGGGGAGCAATCAGCCCCAGCATTTT
D gene: TRBD1; J gene: TRBJ2-3; clone size: .; V gene: TRBV18; CDR3 protein: CASSPIPGQRFTDTQYF; CDR3 DNA: TGTGCCAGCTCACCAATACCGGGACAGAGGTTCACAGATACGCAGTATTTT
D gene: TRBD2; J gene: TRBJ2-3; clone size: .; V gene: TRBV19; CDR3 protein: CASSSVAGGLATDTQYF; CDR3 DNA: TGTGCCAGTAGTTCGGTAGCGGGAGGGCTCGCAACAGATACGCAGTATTTT
D gene: .; J gene: TRBJ2-1; clone size: .; V gene: TRBV9; CDR3 protein: CASSVAFGNRGGEQFF; CDR3 DNA: TGTGCCAGCAGCGTAGCTTTTGGGAACAGGGGGGGCGAGCAGTTCTTC
D gene: .; J gene: TRBJ1-2; clone size: .; V gene: TRBV12-5; CDR3 protein: CASGLVQGVDGYTF; CDR3 DNA: TGTGCTAGTGGTTTGGTACAGGGAGTGGATGGCTACACCTTC
D gene: .; J gene: TRBJ1-1; clone size: once; V gene: TRBV18; CDR3 protein: CASSPVMGLAQAFF; CDR3 DNA: TGTGCCAGCTCACCTGTCATGGGCCTGGCCCAAGCTTTCTTT
D gene: TRBD1; J gene: TRBJ1-2; clone size: few; V gene: TRBV15; CDR3 protein: CATSMQQGARTYGYTF; CDR3 DNA: TGTGCCACCAGCATGCAACAGGGGGCACGTACTTATGGCTACACCTTC
D gene: .; J gene: TRBJ2-4; clone size: .; V gene: TRBV12-3/TRBV12-4; CDR3 protein: CASRRGPDIQYF; CDR3 DNA: TGTGCCAGCAGAAGAGGGCCAGACATTCAGTACTTC
D gene: .; J gene: TRBJ1-4; clone size: few; V gene: TRBV30; CDR3 protein: CAWSSSGELLFF; CDR3 DNA: TGTGCCTGGAGTTCCTCGGGGGAGTTACTGTTTTTT
D gene: TRBD1; J gene: TRBJ1-2; clone size: once; V gene: TRBV6-5; CDR3 protein: CASTRDSTYYGYTF; CDR3 DNA: TGTGCCAGCACCCGGGACAGTACGTACTATGGCTACACCTTC
D gene: TRBD1; J gene: TRBJ2-7; clone size: .; V gene: TRBV4-3; CDR3 protein: CASSQEQTGQFYEQYF; CDR3 DNA: TGCGCCAGCAGCCAAGAGCAGACAGGGCAGTTCTACGAGCAGTACTTC
D gene: .; J gene: TRBJ2-7; clone size: .; V gene: TRBV10-2; CDR3 protein: CASRNRDHEQYF; CDR3 DNA: TGCGCCAGTAGAAACAGGGACCACGAGCAGTACTTC
D gene: .; J gene: TRBJ2-1; clone size: .; V gene: TRBV7-2; CDR3 protein: CASSMGHLYNEQFF; CDR3 DNA: TGTGCCAGCAGCATGGGACACCTCTACAATGAGCAGTTCTTC
D gene: TRBD1; J gene: TRBJ2-5; clone size: .; V gene: TRBV4-3; CDR3 protein: CASSQGTGPETQYF; CDR3 DNA: TGCGCCAGCAGCCAAGGGACAGGGCCAGAGACCCAGTACTTC
D gene: .; J gene: TRBJ2-7; clone size: few; V gene: TRBV6-5; CDR3 protein: CASMGDRNSYEQYF; CDR3 DNA: TGTGCCAGCATGGGTGACAGGAATTCCTACGAGCAGTACTTC
D gene: TRBD1; J gene: TRBJ1-5; clone size: .; V gene: TRBV19; CDR3 protein: CASSITGDGQPQHF; CDR3 DNA: TGTGCCAGTAGTATTACAGGGGATGGGCAGCCCCAGCATTTT
D gene: TRBD1; J gene: TRBJ1-2; clone size: .; V gene: TRBV9; CDR3 protein: CASSRTGVGGYTF; CDR3 DNA: TGTGCCAGCAGCAGAACAGGGGTCGGTGGCTACACCTTC
D gene: .; J gene: TRBJ2-7; clone size: .; V gene: TRBV5-6; CDR3 protein: CASSYGGYEQYF; CDR3 DNA: TGTGCCAGCAGTTACGGGGGTTACGAGCAGTACTTC
D gene: .; J gene: TRBJ2-7; clone size: few; V gene: TRBV7-6; CDR3 protein: CASSLDTGTGYEQYF; CDR3 DNA: TGTGCCAGCAGCCTCGACACCGGAACAGGCTACGAGCAGTACTTC
D gene: .; J gene: TRBJ1-2; clone size: .; V gene: TRBV19; CDR3 protein: CASTPQGTNYGYTF; CDR3 DNA: TGTGCCAGTACACCTCAGGGAACTAACTATGGCTACACCTTC
D gene: .; J gene: TRBJ2-7; clone size: .; V gene: TRBV5-4; CDR3 protein: CASSLGGPQAYEQYF; CDR3 DNA: TGTGCCAGCAGCTTGGGCGGGCCCCAGGCCTACGAGCAGTACTTC
D gene: .; J gene: TRBJ2-7; clone size: .; V gene: TRBV10-3; CDR3 protein: CAISEGGKSYEQYF; CDR3 DNA: TGTGCCATCAGTGAAGGCGGGAAGTCCTACGAGCAGTACTTC
D gene: TRBD1; J gene: TRBJ2-5; clone size: .; V gene: TRBV7-8; CDR3 protein: CASSLAPGQGGETQYF; CDR3 DNA: TGTGCCAGCAGCTTAGCCCCGGGACAGGGAGGAGAGACCCAGTACTTC
D gene: TRBD2; J gene: TRBJ2-3; clone size: .; V gene: TRBV7-2; CDR3 protein: CASSLTTGTSGRHTQYF; CDR3 DNA: TGTGCCAGCAGCTTGACAACCGGGACTAGCGGGAGACATACGCAGTATTTT
D gene: TRBD1; J gene: TRBJ1-4; clone size: .; V gene: TRBV11-3; CDR3 protein: CASRGDRGEATNEKLFF; CDR3 DNA: TGTGCCAGCAGAGGGGACAGGGGAGAAGCAACTAATGAAAAACTGTTTTTT
D gene: .; J gene: TRBJ1-3; clone size: few; V gene: TRBV3-1/TRBV3-2; CDR3 protein: CASSSPSGNTIYF; CDR3 DNA: TGTGCCAGCTCCAGTCCCTCTGGAAACACCATATATTTT
D gene: .; J gene: TRBJ1-1; clone size: .; V gene: TRBV11-3; CDR3 protein: CASSPGTNTEAFF; CDR3 DNA: TGTGCCAGCAGCCCGGGGACAAACACTGAAGCTTTCTTT
D gene: TRBD1; J gene: TRBJ1-6; clone size: .; V gene: TRBV7-2; CDR3 protein: CASSLDRGQSYNSPLHF; CDR3 DNA: TGTGCCAGCAGCTTAGACAGGGGGCAGTCCTATAATTCACCCCTCCACTTT
D gene: .; J gene: TRBJ2-4; clone size: .; V gene: TRBV27; CDR3 protein: CASSPSGRPLIQYF; CDR3 DNA: TGTGCCAGCAGTCCGAGCGGGCGTCCTCTTATTCAGTACTTC
D gene: .; J gene: TRBJ1-5; clone size: .; V gene: TRBV6-1; CDR3 protein: CASTEAYSNQPQHF; CDR3 DNA: TGTGCCAGCACTGAAGCTTATAGCAATCAGCCCCAGCATTTT
D gene: TRBD2; J gene: TRBJ2-1; clone size: .; V gene: TRBV7-2; CDR3 protein: CASSNLAGGYNEQFF; CDR3 DNA: TGTGCCAGCAGCAACCTAGCGGGGGGCTACAATGAGCAGTTCTTC
D gene: .; J gene: TRBJ1-2; clone size: once; V gene: TRBV4-3; CDR3 protein: CASSQDRSSNYGYTF; CDR3 DNA: TGCGCCAGCAGCCAAGATAGGAGCAGCAACTATGGCTACACCTTC
D gene: TRBD1; J gene: TRBJ1-2; clone size: .; V gene: TRBV5-1; CDR3 protein: CASSLAQGGGYGYTF; CDR3 DNA: TGCGCCAGCAGCTTGGCGCAGGGGGGCGGCTATGGCTACACCTTC
D gene: TRBD2; J gene: TRBJ2-7; clone size: .; V gene: TRBV6-1; CDR3 protein: CASSDPSLAGTYEQYF; CDR3 DNA: TGTGCCAGCAGTGACCCGAGTCTAGCGGGGACCTACGAGCAGTACTTC
D gene: TRBD1; J gene: TRBJ2-3; clone size: once; V gene: TRBV6-1; CDR3 protein: CASSERDRWWTDTQYF; CDR3 DNA: TGTGCCAGCAGTGAACGGGACAGGTGGTGGACAGATACGCAGTATTTT
D gene: TRBD1; J gene: TRBJ1-1; clone size: .; V gene: TRBV10-3; CDR3 protein: CAISEQNTGGLAFF; CDR3 DNA: TGTGCCATCAGTGAACAGAATACAGGGGGCTTAGCTTTCTTT
D gene: .; J gene: TRBJ2-5; clone size: .; V gene: TRBV28; CDR3 protein: CASSFSTGRTETQYF; CDR3 DNA: TGTGCCAGCAGTTTTTCGACAGGGAGGACGGAGACCCAGTACTTC
D gene: .; J gene: TRBJ1-2; clone size: .; V gene: TRBV7-9; CDR3 protein: CASSLIAGAGYGYTF; CDR3 DNA: TGTGCCAGCAGCTTAATTGCAGGGGCAGGCTATGGCTACACCTTC
D gene: .; J gene: TRBJ2-3; clone size: .; V gene: TRBV3-1/TRBV3-2; CDR3 protein: CASSFPPGDLSDTQYF; CDR3 DNA: TGTGCCAGCAGCTTTCCACCGGGGGACCTTTCAGATACGCAGTATTTT
D gene: TRBD1; J gene: TRBJ1-5; clone size: .; V gene: TRBV6-6; CDR3 protein: CASSRGLTGGAGGNQPQHF; CDR3 DNA: TGTGCCAGCAGTCGAGGGCTGACAGGGGGCGCGGGAGGCAATCAGCCCCAGCATTTT
D gene: TRBD1; J gene: TRBJ1-2; clone size: .; V gene: TRBV6-5; CDR3 protein: CASRRGTGGNYGYTF; CDR3 DNA: TGTGCCAGCAGGAGAGGGACAGGGGGCAACTATGGCTACACCTTC
D gene: TRBD2; J gene: TRBJ2-3; clone size: .; V gene: TRBV2; CDR3 protein: CASSASGGADTQYF; CDR3 DNA: TGTGCCAGCAGTGCTAGCGGGGGGGCAGATACGCAGTATTTT
D gene: .; J gene: TRBJ1-4; clone size: .; V gene: TRBV24-1; CDR3 protein: CATSTRQSPEKLFF; CDR3 DNA: TGTGCCACCAGTACGAGACAGTCTCCTGAAAAACTGTTTTTT
D gene: TRBD2; J gene: TRBJ2-1; clone size: .; V gene: TRBV6-4; CDR3 protein: CASPDLAGEYNEQFF; CDR3 DNA: TGTGCCAGTCCAGACCTAGCGGGTGAGTACAATGAGCAGTTCTTC
D gene: .; J gene: TRBJ2-2; clone size: .; V gene: TRBV18; CDR3 protein: CASSPLQGSGELFF; CDR3 DNA: TGTGCCAGCTCACCATTACAGGGCTCCGGGGAGCTGTTTTTT
D gene: .; J gene: TRBJ2-7; clone size: few; V gene: TRBV29-1; CDR3 protein: CSVELRQGEQYF; CDR3 DNA: TGCAGCGTTGAACTTCGTCAGGGCGAGCAGTACTTC
D gene: TRBD1; J gene: TRBJ1-2; clone size: .; V gene: TRBV28; CDR3 protein: CATLGQVDDYTF; CDR3 DNA: TGTGCCACCTTAGGACAGGTGGATGACTACACCTTC